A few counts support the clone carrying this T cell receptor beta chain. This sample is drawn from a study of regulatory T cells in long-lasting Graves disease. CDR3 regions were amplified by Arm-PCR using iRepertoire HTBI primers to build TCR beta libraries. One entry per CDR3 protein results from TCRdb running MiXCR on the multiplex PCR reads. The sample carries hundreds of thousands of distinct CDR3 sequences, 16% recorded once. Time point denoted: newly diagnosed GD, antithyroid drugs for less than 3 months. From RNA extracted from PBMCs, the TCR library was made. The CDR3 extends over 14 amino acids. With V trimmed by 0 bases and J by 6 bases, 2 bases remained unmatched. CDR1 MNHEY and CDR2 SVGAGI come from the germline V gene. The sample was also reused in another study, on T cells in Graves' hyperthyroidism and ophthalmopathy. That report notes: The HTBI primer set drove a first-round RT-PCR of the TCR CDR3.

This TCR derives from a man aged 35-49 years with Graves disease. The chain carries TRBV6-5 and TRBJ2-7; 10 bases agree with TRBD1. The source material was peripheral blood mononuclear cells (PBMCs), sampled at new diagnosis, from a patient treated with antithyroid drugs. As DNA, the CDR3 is TGTGCCAGCAGTTACTCGGGACAGGGGTCCGAGCAGTACTTC. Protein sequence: CASSYSGQGSEQYF.